Listed below are T cell receptor beta chains from one sample, sequenced in a study of T cell repertoires in cytomegalovirus infection. MiXCR was run by TCRdb on the reads, yielding one entry per CDR3 protein. Here the sample spans around 440,000 distinct CDR3 sequences, 10% to 12% being singletons. The material sequenced was PBMCs. All receptors derive from a human donor in good health (CMV status not recorded). Some clones in this sample may be carry-over from other donors' samples. Each CDR3 is given with its conserved first and last residue. The D gene is left open where the match is weak. Rows give clone size only sometimes, using once, few, many, or a class for an expanded clone.

many	TRBV28	TRBJ2-7	13	TRBD2	TGTGCCAGCAGCCCCAGGGCTAGCGGAAGGGAGTACTTC	CASSPRASGREYF
many	TRBV7-6	TRBJ2-1	17	TRBD2	TGTGCCAGCAGCTACGTACTAGCGGGAGGAGGGTACAATGAGCAGTTCTTC	CASSYVLAGGGYNEQFF
few	TRBV29-1	TRBJ2-1	14	TRBD2	TGCAGCGTTGGGGGACTAGCGGATTACAATGAGCAGTTCTTC	CSVGGLADYNEQFF
few	TRBV12-5	TRBJ2-5	14	TRBD1	TGTGCTAGTGGGACAGGGAGTCCCCGGGAGACCCAGTACTTC	CASGTGSPRETQYF
-	TRBV20-1	TRBJ2-2	13	-	TGCAGTGCTAGAAGGCTGCTTGGTGGGGAGCTGTTTTTT	CSARRLLGGELFF
-	TRBV14	TRBJ2-1	19	TRBD1	TGTGCCAGCAGCCAAGAACCTGCAGGGGGTTCAGTATTCTACAATGAGCAGTTCTTC	CASSQEPAGGSVFYNEQFF
-	TRBV5-1	TRBJ2-1	17	TRBD1	TGCGCCAGCAGCCTCGGCGGGACAGGGTCCTCCTACAATGAGCAGTTCTTC	CASSLGGTGSSYNEQFF
many	TRBV28	TRBJ2-2	15	TRBD2	TGTGCCAGCAGCCGGACTAGCGGTAACACCGGGGAGCTGTTTTTT	CASSRTSGNTGELFF
many	TRBV5-6	TRBJ2-5	14	-	TGTGCCAGCAGCTACTGGACAGTCCAAGAGACCCAGTACTTC	CASSYWTVQETQYF
-	TRBV28	TRBJ2-6	17	-	TGTGCCAGTAACCTACAGGGGAGGGTTGATGGGGCCAACGTCCTGACTTTC	CASNLQGRVDGANVLTF
many	TRBV7-8	TRBJ2-5	15	-	TGTGCCAGCAGCTTAGAAAACAGGGAAAGGGAGACCCAGTACTTC	CASSLENRERETQYF
many	TRBV20-1	TRBJ1-6	14	-	TGCAGTGCTAGCAGGGGAGCGGAAAATTCACCCCTCCACTTT	CSASRGAENSPLHF
many	TRBV7-3	TRBJ2-5	17	TRBD2	TGTGCCAGCAGCTTAACGTCAGCGGGACGGGGGAAAGAGACCCAGTACTTC	CASSLTSAGRGKETQYF
few	TRBV10-3	TRBJ2-3	15	-	TGTGCCATCAGTGAGTCTCGAAAGCCTCCAGATACGCAGTATTTT	CAISESRKPPDTQYF
many	TRBV2	TRBJ2-3	17	-	TGTGCCAGCAGTGAACCCCTTGCCGCCCTTAGCACAGATACGCAGTATTTT	CASSEPLAALSTDTQYF
many	TRBV24-1	TRBJ2-5	16	TRBD2	TGTGCCACCAGTGTGTCCGACGGGAGGCTGGCAGAGACCCAGTACTTC	CATSVSDGRLAETQYF
many	TRBV19	TRBJ2-1	16	-	TGTGCCAGTAGTATAGTGGGCGGCTCCTCCTACAATGAGCAGTTCTTC	CASSIVGGSSYNEQFF
many	TRBV19	TRBJ2-1	14	-	TGTGCCAGTAGCCCGGGAAACTTCAGGAATGAGCAGTTCTTC	CASSPGNFRNEQFF
-	TRBV7-9	TRBJ2-5	16	-	TGTGCCAGCAGCGAGAGAGGGGGACATCCCCAAGAGACCCAGTACTTC	CASSERGGHPQETQYF
many	TRBV27	TRBJ2-1	16	-	TGTGCCAGCCTTGGACCGGGACGCTTGACCTACAATGAGCAGTTCTTC	CASLGPGRLTYNEQFF
-	TRBV6-4	TRBJ2-1	14	-	TGTGCCAGCAGTGACAGTGGGGGTCACAATGAGCAGTTCTTC	CASSDSGGHNEQFF
-	TRBV5-1	TRBJ1-2	15	TRBD1	TGCGCCAGCAGCTTGGATTCAGGGGGCAACTATGGCTACACCTTC	CASSLDSGGNYGYTF
few	TRBV19	TRBJ1-5	13	TRBD1	TGTGCCAGCCGAGACAGGGATCGGCAGCCCCAGCATTTT	CASRDRDRQPQHF
-	TRBV10-3	TRBJ1-5	13	-	TGTGCCATCAGTGTCCAGGCTGGTCAGCCCCAGCATTTT	CAISVQAGQPQHF
many	TRBV7-2	TRBJ2-5	15	TRBD2	TGTGCCAGCAGCTTATGGGGAGGGGCCGTAGAGACCCAGTACTTC	CASSLWGGAVETQYF
few	TRBV13	TRBJ1-1	15	-	TGTGCCAGCAGCCCTATGGGGTACGAGAACACTGAAGCTTTCTTT	CASSPMGYENTEAFF
few	TRBV7-9	TRBJ2-3	15	-	TGTGCCAGCAGCTATCCGGGACCTCGGACAGATACGCAGTATTTT	CASSYPGPRTDTQYF
many	TRBV4-2	TRBJ2-7	16	-	TGTGCCAGCAGCCAAGTCGGGACCGACAGGTCCTACGAGCAGTACTTC	CASSQVGTDRSYEQYF
many	TRBV7-2	TRBJ1-3	13	TRBD1	TGTGCCAGCAGCGAAAGACAGGGTAGCACCATATATTTT	CASSERQGSTIYF
many	TRBV5-1	TRBJ2-2	16	-	TGCGCCAGCAGCTTGACTTTTCCGCCGGGCACCGGGGAGCTGTTTTTT	CASSLTFPPGTGELFF
many	TRBV18	TRBJ2-3	15	TRBD2	TGTGCCAGCTCACCGAAGCGGGGCCCCGATGGGGGGCAGTATTTT	CASSPKRGPDGGQYF
-	TRBV28	TRBJ2-3	16	-	TGTGCCAGCACTACTCAGGACTACTCTAGCACAGATACGCAGTATTTT	CASTTQDYSSTDTQYF
many	TRBV11-1	TRBJ2-1	15	-	TGTGCCAGCAGCTTAGATGGGCCCCTCCGCAATGAGCAGTTCTTC	CASSLDGPLRNEQFF
many	TRBV12-5	TRBJ2-1	16	-	TGTGCTAGTGGTATCGCAAGGGGACAATTATCCGTTGAGCAGTTCTTC	CASGIARGQLSVEQFF
-	TRBV5-6	TRBJ1-5	14	-	TGTGCCAGCAACCGGCGGCAGGGAAATCAGCCCCAGCATTTT	CASNRRQGNQPQHF
few	TRBV20-1	TRBJ1-6	17	-	TGCAGTGCTAGAGATCGACTTCCGAGCTCCTATAATTCACCCCTCCACTTT	CSARDRLPSSYNSPLHF
-	TRBV14	TRBJ1-2	15	-	TGTGCCAGCAGCCAAGTCTCCGGGCCCCTGGGCGGCTACACCTTC	CASSQVSGPLGGYTF
-	TRBV2	TRBJ1-5	14	TRBD1	TGTGCCAGCAGTCCCCGGGAGGGGGCTCAGCCCCAGCATTTT	CASSPREGAQPQHF
many	TRBV7-9	TRBJ1-6	16	-	TGTGCCAGCAGCACCCGTGGAGGGGTAGGAAATTCACCCCTCCACTTT	CASSTRGGVGNSPLHF
many	TRBV24-1	TRBJ2-3	13	-	TGTGCCACCAGTCAGGTAGAGACAGATACGCAGTATTTT	CATSQVETDTQYF
many	TRBV20-1	TRBJ2-3	12	-	TGCAGTGCACCCTATGGCACAGATACGCAGTATTTT	CSAPYGTDTQYF
many	TRBV6-1	TRBJ1-4	15	TRBD1	TGTGCCAGCATCGAAGGATGGACAGGCTATGAAAAACTGTTTTTT	CASIEGWTGYEKLFF
many	TRBV7-6	TRBJ1-4	15	-	TGTGCCAGCAGCTTCCCATCGGGCAAGGACGAAAAACTGTTTTTT	CASSFPSGKDEKLFF
many	TRBV7-8	TRBJ1-5	16	-	TGTGCCAGCAGCCAGAACAGGGTTCTTCCTAATCAGCCCCAGCATTTT	CASSQNRVLPNQPQHF
few	TRBV12-3/TRBV12-4	TRBJ1-2	14	TRBD1	TGTGCCAGCAGTCCAACAGGGGTTCGGGATGGCTACACCTTC	CASSPTGVRDGYTF
many	TRBV5-5	TRBJ2-7	13	-	TGTGCCAGCAGCTTGAATTTCGTTTCCGAGCAGTACTTC	CASSLNFVSEQYF
many	TRBV7-3	TRBJ2-4	15	-	TGTGCCAGCAGCTTAACTTCATGGGCCAAAAACATTCAGTACTTC	CASSLTSWAKNIQYF
few	TRBV5-1	TRBJ2-1	16	TRBD2	TGCGCCAGCAGCTTGACCCTAGCGGGAGGGTACAATGAGCAGTTCTTC	CASSLTLAGGYNEQFF
many	TRBV11-1	TRBJ1-6	16	-	TGTGCCAGCAGCTTGCTCCGGGGGAAAGAGGATTCACCCCTCCACTTT	CASSLLRGKEDSPLHF
many	TRBV11-2	TRBJ2-2	16	TRBD1	TGTGCCAGCAGCTCGGGACAGGGCCCCTCCACCGGGGAGCTGTTTTTT	CASSSGQGPSTGELFF
-	TRBV2	TRBJ1-2	14	-	TGTGCCAGCCGGAACGTGGGGTCCTACTATGGCTACACCTTC	CASRNVGSYYGYTF
many	TRBV7-3	TRBJ2-2	15	-	TGTGCCAGCAGCTTAAACCAGGGGGGGACCGGGGAGCTGTTTTTT	CASSLNQGGTGELFF
many	TRBV7-9	TRBJ2-7	14	-	TGTGCCAGCAGCTTAGCCGGGGGAGCATCCGAGCAGTACTTC	CASSLAGGASEQYF
many	TRBV10-3	TRBJ2-5	13	TRBD1	TGTGCGTACAGGGGGGACAGCCAAGAGACCCAGTACTTC	CAYRGDSQETQYF
many	TRBV5-4	TRBJ2-1	14	TRBD1	TGTGCCAGCTCTGGACAGGGTAGATACAATGAGCAGTTCTTC	CASSGQGRYNEQFF